The TCR beta chain described here comes from a study of T cell changes during pregnancy in multiple sclerosis. Germline trimming cut 5 bases from V and 1 base from J; bases unmatched to any gene: 4. Germline CDR1 reads SGHNT; CDR2 reads YENEEA. The CDR3 totals 15 residues. Some clones are missing from TCRdb's copy, which holds only in-frame ones; the method was immunoSEQ multiplex PCR. The repertoire holds roughly 46,000 clones, less than 90% seen once, with 0.64% in the top ten. The sequenced sample was CD4+ T cells from peripheral blood mononuclear cells, obtained before pregnancy. The receptor was isolated from a female donor with multiple sclerosis, enrolled in a pregnancy study. The rearrangement joins TRBV11-3 to TRBJ2-2, with 7 bases lining up with TRBD1. DNA for the CDR3: TGTGCCAGCAGCCCTGGACAGGAGAACACCGGGGAGCTGTTTTTT. Translating gives CASSPGQENTGELFF.